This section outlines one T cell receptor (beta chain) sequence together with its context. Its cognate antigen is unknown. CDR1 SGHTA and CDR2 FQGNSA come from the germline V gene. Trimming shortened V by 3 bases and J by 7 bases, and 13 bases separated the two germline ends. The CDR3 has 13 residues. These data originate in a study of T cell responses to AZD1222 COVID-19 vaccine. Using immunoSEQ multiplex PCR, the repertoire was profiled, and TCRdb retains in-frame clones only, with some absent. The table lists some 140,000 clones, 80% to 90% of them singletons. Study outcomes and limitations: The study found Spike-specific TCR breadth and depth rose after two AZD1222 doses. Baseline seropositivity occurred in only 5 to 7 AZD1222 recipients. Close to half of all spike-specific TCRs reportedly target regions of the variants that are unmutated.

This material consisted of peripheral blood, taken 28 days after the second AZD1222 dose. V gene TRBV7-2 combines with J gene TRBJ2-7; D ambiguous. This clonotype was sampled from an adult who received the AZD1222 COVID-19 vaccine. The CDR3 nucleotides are TGTGCCAGCAGCTTGGGGAATTCTCAAGAGCAGTACTTC. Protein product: CASSLGNSQEQYF.